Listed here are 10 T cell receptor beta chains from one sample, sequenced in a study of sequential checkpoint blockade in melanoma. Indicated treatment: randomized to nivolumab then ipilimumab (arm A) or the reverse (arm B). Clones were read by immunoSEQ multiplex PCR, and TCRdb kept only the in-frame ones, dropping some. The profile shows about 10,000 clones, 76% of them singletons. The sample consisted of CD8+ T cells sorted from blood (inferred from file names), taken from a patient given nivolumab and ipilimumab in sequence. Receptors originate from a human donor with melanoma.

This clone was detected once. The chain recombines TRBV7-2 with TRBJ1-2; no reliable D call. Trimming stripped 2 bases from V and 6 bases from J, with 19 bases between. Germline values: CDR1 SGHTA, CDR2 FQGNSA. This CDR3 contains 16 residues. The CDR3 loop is CASSLRHGVLADGYTF. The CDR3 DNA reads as TGTGCCAGCAGCTTACGGCATGGAGTTTTGGCGGATGGCTACACCTTC.

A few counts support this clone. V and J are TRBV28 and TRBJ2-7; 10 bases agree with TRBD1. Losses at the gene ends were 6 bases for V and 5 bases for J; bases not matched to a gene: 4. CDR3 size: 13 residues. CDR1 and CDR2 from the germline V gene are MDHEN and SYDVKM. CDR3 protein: CASRGDRGDEQYF. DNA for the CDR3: TGTGCCAGCAGGGGGGACAGGGGAGACGAGCAGTACTTC.

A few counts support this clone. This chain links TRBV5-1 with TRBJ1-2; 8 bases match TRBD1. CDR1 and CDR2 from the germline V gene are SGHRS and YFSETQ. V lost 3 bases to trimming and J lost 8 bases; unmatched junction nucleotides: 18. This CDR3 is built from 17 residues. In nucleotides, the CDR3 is TGCGCCAGCAGCTCATCCAGGTCGGGCAGGGGGCATGAAGGCTACACCTTC. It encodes CASSSSRSGRGHEGYTF.

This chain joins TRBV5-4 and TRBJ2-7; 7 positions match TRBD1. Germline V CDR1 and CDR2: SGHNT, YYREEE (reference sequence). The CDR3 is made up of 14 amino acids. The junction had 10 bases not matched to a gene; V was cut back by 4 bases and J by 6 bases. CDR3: CASSPNPTGVEQYF. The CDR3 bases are TGTGCCAGCAGCCCCAACCCTACAGGGGTCGAGCAGTACTTC.

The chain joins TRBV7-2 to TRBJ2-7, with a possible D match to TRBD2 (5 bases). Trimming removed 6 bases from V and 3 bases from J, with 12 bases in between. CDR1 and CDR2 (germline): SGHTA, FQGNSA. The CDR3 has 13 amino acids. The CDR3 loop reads CASRAGGDYEQYF. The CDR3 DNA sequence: TGTGCCAGCAGGGCGGGCGGCGACTACGAGCAGTACTTC.

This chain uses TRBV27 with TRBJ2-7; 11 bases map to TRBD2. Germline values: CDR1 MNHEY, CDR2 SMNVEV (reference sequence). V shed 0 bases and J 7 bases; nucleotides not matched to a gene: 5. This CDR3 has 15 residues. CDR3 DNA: TGTGCCAGCAGTTTATCACCGACTAGCGGGGTTGAGCAGTACTTC. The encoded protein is CASSLSPTSGVEQYF.

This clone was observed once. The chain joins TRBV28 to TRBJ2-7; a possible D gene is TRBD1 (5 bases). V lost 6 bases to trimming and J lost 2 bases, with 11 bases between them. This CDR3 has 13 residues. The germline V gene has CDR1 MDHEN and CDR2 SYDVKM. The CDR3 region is CASSIDSTYEQYF. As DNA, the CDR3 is TGTGCCAGCAGCATAGACAGCACCTACGAGCAGTACTTC.

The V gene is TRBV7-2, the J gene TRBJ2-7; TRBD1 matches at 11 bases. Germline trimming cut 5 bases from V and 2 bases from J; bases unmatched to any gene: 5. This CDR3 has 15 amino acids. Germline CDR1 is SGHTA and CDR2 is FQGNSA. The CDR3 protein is CASSRTGGGTYEQYF. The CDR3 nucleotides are TGTGCCAGCAGCAGGACAGGGGGCGGAACCTACGAGCAGTACTTC.

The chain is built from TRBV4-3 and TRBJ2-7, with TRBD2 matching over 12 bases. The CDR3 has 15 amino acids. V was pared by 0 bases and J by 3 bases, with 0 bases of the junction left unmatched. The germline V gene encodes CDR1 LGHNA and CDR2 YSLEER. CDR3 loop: CASSQELAGGYEQYF. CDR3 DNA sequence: TGCGCCAGCAGCCAAGAACTAGCGGGGGGCTACGAGCAGTACTTC.

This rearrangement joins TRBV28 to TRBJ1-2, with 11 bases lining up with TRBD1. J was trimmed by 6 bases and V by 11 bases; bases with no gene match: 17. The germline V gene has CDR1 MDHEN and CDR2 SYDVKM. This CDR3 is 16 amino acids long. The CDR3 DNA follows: TGTGCCGGATCTGGGAGAGGGACAGGGGGAGCGGATGGCTACACCTTC. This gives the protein CAGSGRGTGGADGYTF.